This paragraph reports one T cell receptor (beta chain). What it binds is not known. V was trimmed by 5 bases and J by 1 base, leaving 11 bases between them. Per germline, CDR1 SGHTA and CDR2 FQGNSA. This CDR3 contains 15 residues. Among the donors, all were healthy bone marrow donors. PCR used 60 Vbeta primers and 13 Jbeta primers. Sequenced by immunoSEQ multiplex PCR; TCRdb stores in-frame clones only, minus some. The table records nearly 300,000 clones, just over 85% of them present only once. This sample was included in a study of cytomegalovirus exposure and HLA in healthy donors. General study results and limits: The listing of 150 to 200 TCR beta chains classed them as cytomegalovirus-associated.

This chain connects TRBV7-2 to TRBJ2-2; D perhaps matches TRBD2 (5 bases). This sequence was found in a man between 35 and 55 years old in good health and CMV-seropositive. Sequencing was carried out using PBMCs. DNA of the CDR3: TGTGCCAGCAGCCTAGTGGCGGGGAACACCGGGGAGCTGTTTTTT. This translates into CASSLVAGNTGELFF. The complete variable domain, with remaining parts taken from reference TRBV7-2 and TRBJ2-2, reads GAGVSQSPSNKVTEKGKDVELRCDPISGHTALYWYRQSLGQGLEFLIYFQGNSAPDKSGLPSDRFSAERTGGSVSTLTIQRTQQEDSAVYLCASSLVAGNTGELFFGEGSRLTVL.